The TCR beta chain under discussion was sequenced for a study of identical twins. Whole-study findings and limits: A partial confounding effect on zero-insertion analyses could come from invariant MAIT and iNKT cells.

Germline CDR1 reads SGHRS; CDR2 reads YFSETQ. V shed 4 bases and J 6 bases; nucleotides not matched to a gene: 13. This CDR3 region has 17 residues. TCRdb re-analysed the 5' RACE reads in MiXCR, keeping a single row per CDR3 protein. The sample has just over 500,000 distinct CDR3 sequences, less than 25% seen once. About this clonotype: What it recognizes is unknown.

The sample was also linked to a second study, of T cells expressing NK-cell markers. According to that study: Nothing established the HCMV specificity of expanded NKG2C+ T cell clones.

The sequenced material came from CD4+ T cells sorted from blood. The V call is TRBV5-1, the J call TRBJ2-3; 11 bases match TRBD2. The TCR sequence derives from a young woman in good health. The CDR3 spells CASSLAPGTSGGDTQYF. Here the CDR3 DNA reads TGCGCCAGCAGCCTCGCCCCCGGGACTAGCGGAGGGGATACGCAGTATTTT.